The 13 T cell receptor beta chains presented below share a single source sample, sequenced in a study of CD8 T cell repertoires and HIV-1 epitope variants. The repertoire was sequenced with immunoSEQ multiplex PCR; TCRdb's copy has only in-frame clones and lacks some. The data show 6,000 or so clones, around three fifths seen once. Their antigen targets remain unknown. The sequencing input was cultured CD8+ T cells derived from PBMCs. The receptors here all came from a male donor with HIV.

The chain employs TRBV27 and TRBJ2-1, with TRBD2 as a possible D gene (6 bases). CDR1 and CDR2 from the germline V gene are MNHEY and SMNVEV (reference sequence). V lost 0 bases to trimming and J lost 6 bases, with 12 bases between them. There are 15 residues in the CDR3. The CDR3 loop reads CASSLSSSGGNEQFF. The CDR3 DNA follows: TGTGCCAGCAGTTTATCATCCTCCGGGGGCAATGAGCAGTTCTTC.

The chain joins TRBV5-6 to TRBJ2-3; a weak D match, TRBD2 (7 bases). The CDR3 totals 17 residues. V dropped 5 bases and J dropped 2 bases, with 21 bases sitting between them. Germline V lookup: CDR1 SGHDT, CDR2 YYEEEE. The DNA of the CDR3 is TGTGCCAGCAGTAACACAGGAGGGGGGGGGCTCACAGATACGCAGTATTTT. Protein sequence: CASSNTGGGGLTDTQYF.

In DNA, the CDR3 is TGTGCCAGCAGCTTAGGGACAGCTAGCACAGATACGCAGTATTTT. It encodes CASSLGTASTDTQYF. V gene TRBV11-2 combines with J gene TRBJ2-3, with D perhaps matching TRBD1 (6 bases). CDR1 SGHAT and CDR2 FQNNGV come from the germline V gene. The V and J ends lost 1 base and 0 bases respectively, with 8 bases between them. The CDR3 is made up of 15 amino acids.

The chain links TRBV4-3 to TRBJ2-2, with 8 bases identical to TRBD2. The ends lost 0 bases at V and 0 bases at J; junction bases unmatched: 12. Looked up from germline, CDR1 is LGHNA and CDR2 is YSLEER. The CDR3 covers 20 residues. The CDR3 sequence: CASSQDGVAGGVSNTGELFF. In DNA, the CDR3 is TGCGCCAGCAGCCAAGACGGGGTGGCGGGGGGAGTCTCGAACACCGGGGAGCTGTTTTTT.

This clone was seen a single time. The chain is built from TRBV5-1 and TRBJ2-7, with 11 bases identical to TRBD1. The CDR3 is 14 residues long. Unmatched junction bases numbered 5, after V lost 5 bases and J lost 4 bases. Germline V gene lookup returns CDR1 SGHRS and CDR2 YFSETQ. The CDR3 here is CASSGTGGIYEQYF. CDR3 bases: TGCGCCAGCAGTGGGACAGGGGGAATTTACGAGCAGTACTTC.

The gene calls are TRBV19 and TRBJ2-7, with TRBD1 as a possible D gene (6 bases). V lost 3 bases and J 2 bases, leaving 11 bases between the germline ends. This CDR3 contains 14 residues. The V gene's germline CDR1 is LNHDA and CDR2 SQIVND (reference sequence). The chain's CDR3 is CASSILGAAYEQYF. The DNA for the CDR3 is TGTGCCAGTAGTATCCTGGGGGCAGCCTACGAGCAGTACTTC.

This clone was seen a handful of times. The chain uses TRBV4-3 and TRBJ2-7, with 8 bases fitting TRBD2. This CDR3 has 13 amino acids. Germline V gene data show CDR1 as LGHNA and CDR2 as YSLEER. J gave up 5 bases and V 1 base, and 1 base lay outside the gene matches. The CDR3 is CASSQGTSNEQYF. For the CDR3, the DNA is TGCGCCAGCAGCCAAGGGACTAGCAACGAGCAGTACTTC.

This clone was found a few times. The rearrangement uses TRBV11-3 and TRBJ2-7; TRBD2 agrees at 10 bases. CDR1 and CDR2 (germline): SGHNT, YENEEA. Trimming took 1 base from V and 3 from J; bases not matched to a gene: 9. CDR3 size: 17 residues. CDR3 region: CASSLGLAGRTDYEQYF. Here the CDR3 DNA reads TGTGCCAGCAGCTTAGGACTAGCGGGCCGCACTGACTACGAGCAGTACTTC.

V and J are TRBV27 and TRBJ2-3; D gene unclear. V lost 1 base and J lost 1, with 6 bases in between. The CDR3 sequence is 14 residues long. Germline-derived CDR1 and CDR2 are MNHEY and SMNVEV (reference sequence). The CDR3 loop is CASSLFPRTDTQYF. The CDR3 coding sequence is TGTGCCAGCAGTTTATTCCCCCGCACAGATACGCAGTATTTT.

In its sample, this clone is medium-sized. The rearrangement links TRBV28 to TRBJ2-1; 7 bases match TRBD1. The CDR3 has 12 residues. The ends lost 5 bases at V and 9 bases at J; junction bases unmatched: 4. Germline V gene lookup returns CDR1 MDHEN and CDR2 SYDVKM. As DNA, the CDR3 is TGTGCCAGCAGTCCAGGGGGAAGTGAGCAGTTCTTC. Its translation is CASSPGGSEQFF.

This sequence joins TRBV14 and TRBJ1-6; D perhaps matches TRBD1 (5 bases). The CDR3 is 16 residues long. Germline values: CDR1 SGHDN, CDR2 FVKESK. V lost 0 bases, J lost 2 bases, and 8 bases lay in between. This CDR3 reads CASSQEWGAYNSPLHF. The CDR3 nucleotides read TGTGCCAGCAGCCAAGAGTGGGGGGCCTATAATTCACCCCTCCACTTT.

This chain links TRBV6-1 with TRBJ2-6; 11 bases fit TRBD1. From germline, CDR1 is MNHNS and CDR2 SASEGT. The CDR3 has 16 amino acids. The junction had 2 bases not matched to a gene; V was cut back by 3 bases and J by 4 bases. CDR3 sequence: CASSEDRGLGANVLTF. The CDR3 DNA is TGTGCCAGCAGTGAGGACAGGGGGCTCGGGGCCAACGTCCTGACTTTC.

V gene TRBV28 combines with J gene TRBJ2-1, with D possibly matching TRBD2 (5 bases). This CDR3 has 13 amino acids. The germline V and J ends were trimmed by 3 bases and 3 bases, with 6 bases remaining between them. The germline V gene has CDR1 MDHEN and CDR2 SYDVKM. The CDR3 DNA reads as TGTGCCAGCAGTTTGGCGGGCTACAATGAGCAGTTCTTC. It translates to CASSLAGYNEQFF.